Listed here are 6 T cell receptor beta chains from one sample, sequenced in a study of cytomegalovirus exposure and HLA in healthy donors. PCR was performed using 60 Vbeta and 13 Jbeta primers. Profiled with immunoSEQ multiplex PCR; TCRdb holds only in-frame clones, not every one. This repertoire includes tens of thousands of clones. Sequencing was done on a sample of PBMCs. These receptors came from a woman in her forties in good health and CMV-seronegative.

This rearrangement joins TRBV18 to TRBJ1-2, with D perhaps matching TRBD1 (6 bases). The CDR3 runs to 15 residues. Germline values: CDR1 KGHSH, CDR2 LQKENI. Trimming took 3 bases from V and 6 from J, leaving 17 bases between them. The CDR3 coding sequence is TGTGCCAGCTCACCGGGAATACCAGGGGCTCATGGCTACACCTTC. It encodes CASSPGIPGAHGYTF.

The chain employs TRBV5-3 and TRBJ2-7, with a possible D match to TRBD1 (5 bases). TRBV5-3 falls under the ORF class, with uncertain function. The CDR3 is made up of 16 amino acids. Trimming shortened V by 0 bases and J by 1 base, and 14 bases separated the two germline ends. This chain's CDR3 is CARSLGAGQYSYEQYF. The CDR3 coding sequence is TGTGCCAGAAGCTTGGGGGCAGGGCAATATTCCTACGAGCAGTACTTC.

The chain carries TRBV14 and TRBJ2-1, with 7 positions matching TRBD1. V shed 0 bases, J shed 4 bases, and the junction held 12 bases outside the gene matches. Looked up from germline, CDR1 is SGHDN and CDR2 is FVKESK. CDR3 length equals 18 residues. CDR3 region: CASSQDLLGQAFYNEQFF. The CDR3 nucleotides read TGTGCCAGCAGCCAAGATTTGTTAGGACAGGCGTTTTACAATGAGCAGTTCTTC.

The CDR3 region has the DNA TGTGCCACCAGGACAGGATTAGGCAATCAGCCCCAGCATTTT. As protein: CATRTGLGNQPQHF. The V gene is TRBV19, the J gene TRBJ1-5; the match to TRBD1 covers 7 bases. Per the germline V gene, CDR1 is LNHDA and CDR2 is SQIVND (reference sequence). The CDR3 has 14 residues. With V trimmed by 10 bases and J by 2 bases, 8 bases remained unmatched.

The CDR3 region has the DNA TGTGCCTGGAGTTCGGAGGACTATGGCTACACCTTC. Translating it yields CAWSSEDYGYTF. The J gene is TRBJ1-2, the V gene TRBV30; D gene unclear. Germline V gene sequence: CDR1 GTSNPN, CDR2 SVGIG (reference sequence). The CDR3 runs 12 residues. Trimming removed 2 bases at V and 3 bases at J, with 7 bases between.

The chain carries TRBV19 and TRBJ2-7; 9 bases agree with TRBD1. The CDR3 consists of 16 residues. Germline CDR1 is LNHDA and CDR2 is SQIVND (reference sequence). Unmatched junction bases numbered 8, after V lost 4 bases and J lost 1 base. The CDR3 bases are TGTGCCAGTAGTAGAGGGGCCGGGACAGGGTCCTACGAGCAGTACTTC. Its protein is CASSRGAGTGSYEQYF.